This section outlines one T cell receptor beta chain sequence together with its context. What it binds is unknown. This could be a read error, since a much larger clone is one nucleotide away. The data belong to a study of T cells in Graves' hyperthyroidism and ophthalmopathy. TCR beta CDR3 region amplification was performed from RNA transcripts. The HTBI primer set served for first-round RT-PCR of the TCR CDR3. In TCRdb, the multiplex PCR reads were re-called with MiXCR into one record per CDR3 protein. The table shows about 580,000 distinct CDR3 sequences, with around 45% occurring only once. Across 18 months, stable Graves' hyperthyroidism was marked by no progression to ophthalmopathy. Study findings and constraints: Blood also held most thyroid clonotypes expanded beyond 0.001. Ophthalmopathy was model-predicted a median roughly 6.5 months pre-onset. A model built on 13 V-J features separated ophthalmopathy from stable hyperthyroidism.

The CDR3 totals 14 residues. CDR1 is SGDLS and CDR2 is YYNGEE in the germline V gene. The sample comprised peripheral blood or thyroid tissue (not recorded which). The chain employs TRBV9 and TRBJ2-2, with a weak D call TRBD2 (7 bases). This TCR derives from a woman aged 18-29 years with Graves' hyperthyroidism. Here the CDR3 DNA reads TGTGCCGGCAGCGTAGGGGGAGGGCGCCGGGAGCTGTTTTTT. Encoded protein: CAGSVGGGRRELFF.